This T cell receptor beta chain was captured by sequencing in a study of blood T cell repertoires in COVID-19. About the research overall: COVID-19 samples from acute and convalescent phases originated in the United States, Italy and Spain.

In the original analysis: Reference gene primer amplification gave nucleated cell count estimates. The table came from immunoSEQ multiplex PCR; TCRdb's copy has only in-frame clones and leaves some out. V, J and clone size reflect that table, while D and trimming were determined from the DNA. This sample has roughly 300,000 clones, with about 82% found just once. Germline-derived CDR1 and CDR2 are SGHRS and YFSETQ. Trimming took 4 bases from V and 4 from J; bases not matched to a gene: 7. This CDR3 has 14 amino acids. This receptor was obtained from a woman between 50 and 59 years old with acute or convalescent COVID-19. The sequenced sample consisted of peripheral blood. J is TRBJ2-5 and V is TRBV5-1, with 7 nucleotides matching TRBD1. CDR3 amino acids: CASSTRDRVETQYF. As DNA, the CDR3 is TGCGCCAGCAGCACACGGGACAGAGTAGAGACCCAGTACTTC.